These 10 T cell receptor beta chains came from one sample sequenced in a study of blood T cell repertoires in COVID-19. Some clones are missing from TCRdb's copy, which holds only in-frame ones; the method was immunoSEQ multiplex PCR. The top ten clones hold 1.4% to 1.5% of a sample with 250,000 to 350,000 clones, approximately 84% of them seen once. Sequencing was performed on peripheral blood. These receptors all stem from a human donor with COVID-19, enrolled during active disease. The donor label of this sample is uncertain.

V and J are TRBV11-2 and TRBJ2-7; D gene unclear. The V end was cut by 0 bases, the J end by 0 bases, with 9 bases between. Germline V gene lookup returns CDR1 SGHAT and CDR2 FQNNGV. The CDR3 totals 15 residues. CDR3 coding DNA: TGTGCCAGCAGCTTAGAACCCCTCAGCTCCTACGAGCAGTACTTC. It specifies CASSLEPLSSYEQYF.

This chain links TRBV28 with TRBJ2-3; D not resolved. This CDR3 contains 12 residues. V dropped 6 bases and J dropped 4 bases, with 8 bases sitting between them. Germline CDR1 reads MDHEN; CDR2 reads SYDVKM. The DNA of the CDR3 is TGTGCCAGCAGCACGCCGGCAGATACGCAGTATTTT. This encodes CASSTPADTQYF.

This chain connects TRBV30 to TRBJ1-4, with TRBD1 as a possible D gene (6 bases). The CDR3 runs 14 residues. Trimming shortened V by 1 base and J by 4 bases, and 10 bases separated the two germline ends. Per the germline V gene, CDR1 is GTSNPN and CDR2 is SVGIG (reference sequence). In DNA form, the CDR3 reads TGTGCCTGGAGTGCGGGGGGGCTTAATGAAAAACTGTTTTTT. It translates to CAWSAGGLNEKLFF.

The chain uses TRBV9 and TRBJ1-6; 8 bases line up with TRBD1. CDR3 length equals 16 residues. In germline, CDR1 is SGDLS, CDR2 YYNGEE. J gave up 7 bases and V 0 bases, and 6 bases lay outside the gene matches. The CDR3 DNA reads as TGTGCCAGCAGCGTAGGTGGGGACAGGCGAAATTCACCCCTCCACTTT. Amino acids: CASSVGGDRRNSPLHF.

V usage is TRBV18 and J usage is TRBJ1-5, with TRBD1 matching 9 bases. Germline values: CDR1 KGHSH, CDR2 LQKENI. The length of the CDR3 is 15 residues. V lost 4 bases, J lost 2 bases, and 3 bases stayed unmatched. CDR3 sequence: CASSQGQGGNQPQHF. For the CDR3, the DNA is TGTGCCAGCTCACAGGGACAGGGTGGCAATCAGCCCCAGCATTTT.

This sequence joins TRBV25-1 and TRBJ2-7; 8 bases are a match to TRBD2. There are 13 residues in the CDR3. Trimming removed 6 bases from V and 3 bases from J; junction bases left unmatched: 4. CDR1 MGHDK and CDR2 SYGVNS come from the germline V gene. The CDR3 is CASSSGSGYEQYF. CDR3 DNA sequence: TGTGCCAGCAGCAGCGGGAGTGGCTACGAGCAGTACTTC.

The chain employs TRBV5-6 and TRBJ2-2; 9 nucleotides match TRBD2. V lost 6 bases and J lost 2; bases outside the gene matches: 5. Looked up from germline, CDR1 is SGHDT and CDR2 is YYEEEE. The CDR3 totals 15 residues. The CDR3 DNA reads as TGTGCCAGCACCTTAGCGGGAGCCAACACCGGGGAGCTGTTTTTT. Translating gives CASTLAGANTGELFF.

The chain has TRBV5-1 and TRBJ2-2, with D possibly TRBD1 on 7 matching bases. CDR1 SGHRS and CDR2 YFSETQ come from the germline V gene. The V end lost 2 bases, the J end lost 2 bases, and 13 bases lay between the germline ends. The CDR3 runs 16 residues. The CDR3 DNA reads as TGCGCCAGCAGCTTTGGGCAGGGGGGCAACACCGGGGAGCTGTTTTTT. The encoded protein is CASSFGQGGNTGELFF.

J is TRBJ2-7 and V is TRBV5-1; 8 bases align to TRBD2. V shed 3 bases and J 9 bases; nucleotides not matched to a gene: 11. The CDR3 totals 14 residues. The germline V gene encodes CDR1 SGHRS and CDR2 YFSETQ. In DNA form, the CDR3 reads TGCGCCAGCAGCTCCTACGGGAGGGGGTATGTGCAGTACTTC. Residues: CASSSYGRGYVQYF.

The V and J genes are TRBV5-1 and TRBJ2-6; 8 nucleotides match TRBD1. Germline CDR1 reads SGHRS; CDR2 reads YFSETQ. Trimming removed 3 bases from V and 1 base from J; junction bases left unmatched: 9. This CDR3 spans 18 amino acids. The CDR3: CASSSGQGLRSGANVLTF. The CDR3 DNA reads TGCGCCAGCAGCTCTGGACAGGGACTTCGATCTGGGGCCAACGTCCTGACTTTC.